This T cell receptor (beta chain) was identified during a study of PD-1 blockade in classical Hodgkin lymphoma. As for the study in general: Nivolumab was given intravenously to patients at 3 mg/kg every 2 weeks.

In the case of this clone: Its antigen is unidentified.

General study results and limits: What drove the repertoire differences, possibly disease activity or prior therapy, has not been defined. CD4+ TCR diversity, unlike CD8+, climbed significantly by C4D1.

Sequenced by immunoSEQ multiplex PCR; TCRdb stores in-frame clones only, minus some. In the table there are thousands of clones, 65% to 80% of which are singletons. The CDR3 has 12 amino acids. CDR1 is GTSNPN and CDR2 is SVGIG in the germline V gene (reference sequence). The V gene lost 4 bases and the J gene lost 2 bases, with 9 bases spanning the gap. With no exception, relapse followed autologous stem cell transplantation in all patients, and brentuximab vedotin exposure varied. The sequence derives from a human donor with classical Hodgkin lymphoma. This sample comprised peripheral blood mononuclear cells (PBMCs), obtained at baseline. V gene TRBV30 combines with J gene TRBJ2-7, with D possibly matching TRBD1 (5 bases). Here the CDR3 reads CAWKDSPYEQYF. Here the CDR3 DNA reads TGTGCCTGGAAAGACAGCCCCTACGAGCAGTACTTC.